Below are 26 T cell receptor beta chains sequenced from a single sample in a study of cytotoxic CD8 clonotypes in ibrutinib-treated CLL. Sequenced by immunoSEQ multiplex PCR; TCRdb stores in-frame clones only, minus some. Of roughly 250,000 clones listed, 70% were seen once; the top ten hold 15% to 17%. The sequences come from PBMCs, collected after 24 months of ibrutinib treatment. These receptors were obtained from a human donor with chronic lymphocytic leukemia.

A few counts support this clone. The CDR3 spells CASSPLSGYTF. In nucleotides, the CDR3 is TGTGCCAGCAGTCCTCTTTCCGGCTACACCTTC. The chain combines TRBV28 with TRBJ1-2; D gene ambiguous. Trimming left V 5 bases short and J 8 bases short, with 9 bases between. The germline V gene encodes CDR1 MDHEN and CDR2 SYDVKM. This CDR3 is 11 amino acids long.

The chain has TRBV6-5 and TRBJ1-5; D remains ambiguous. V lost 4 bases to trimming and J lost 3 bases, with 10 bases between them. Germline V CDR1 and CDR2: MNHEY, SVGAGI. This CDR3 has 14 residues. CDR3 sequence: CASSSYQDNQPQHF. In DNA form, the CDR3 reads TGTGCCAGCAGTTCCTATCAGGACAATCAGCCCCAGCATTTT.

To note about this clone: The junction does not match germline at one end; this may be a read error. The chain is built from TRBV6-5 and TRBJ1-5; a possible D gene is TRBD1 (6 bases). The CDR3 extends over 15 amino acids. Germline lookup yields CDR1 MNHEY and CDR2 SVGAGI. CDR3 residues: CASRTGQSGNQPQHF. The CDR3 DNA is TGTGCCAGCAGAACCGGACAGTCGGGCAACCAGCCCCAGCATTTT.

This clone was seen just once. The chain carries TRBV15 and TRBJ2-5; 9 positions match TRBD1. The CDR3 consists of 16 residues. The V segment lost 3 bases and the J segment 5 bases; nucleotides outside the gene matches: 10. The V gene's germline CDR1 is LNHNV and CDR2 YYDKDF (reference sequence). CDR3 sequence: CATSSFGTGRRETQYF. CDR3 nucleotides: TGTGCCACCAGCAGCTTCGGGACAGGGAGGCGCGAGACCCAGTACTTC.

This clone was recorded only once. Other DNA sequences in the sample encode the same CDR3. The J gene is TRBJ2-5, the V gene TRBV6-5; no reliable D call. Trimming took 8 bases from V and 4 from J, leaving 11 bases between them. Per germline, CDR1 MNHEY and CDR2 SVGAGI. The CDR3 runs 12 residues. Here the CDR3 reads CASSSTRETQYF. CDR3 sequence (DNA): TGTGCCAGCTCCTCCACAAGAGAGACCCAGTACTTC.

This clone was picked up a small number of times. The chain's CDR3 is CAWSGMRLADPYEQYF. The CDR3 DNA sequence: TGTGCCTGGAGTGGAATGAGACTAGCAGATCCCTACGAGCAGTACTTC. This rearrangement joins TRBV30 to TRBJ2-7; 7 bases map to TRBD2. This CDR3 spans 16 amino acids. Germline lookup yields CDR1 GTSNPN and CDR2 SVGIG (reference sequence). J lost 2 bases, V lost 1 base, and 11 bases had no gene match.

The chain recombines TRBV20-1 with TRBJ2-7; D remains ambiguous. With 6 bases removed from V and 5 bases from J, the gap between germline ends came to 11 bases. Looked up from germline, CDR1 is DFQATT and CDR2 is SNEGSKA (reference sequence). This CDR3 region has 11 residues. CDR3 loop: CSAWSHNEQYF. The CDR3 nucleotides are TGCAGTGCCTGGTCGCATAACGAGCAGTACTTC.

The chain is built from TRBV28 and TRBJ2-1; 12 positions match TRBD2. The length of the CDR3 is 15 residues. Germline V gives CDR1 MDHEN, CDR2 SYDVKM. Unmatched junction bases numbered 4, after V lost 4 bases and J lost 6 bases. The CDR3 spells CASSSGLAGPNEQFF. CDR3 bases: TGTGCCAGCAGTTCAGGACTAGCGGGACCCAATGAGCAGTTCTTC.

The V gene is TRBV5-1, the J gene TRBJ1-1; no clear D. Trimming shortened V by 0 bases and J by 7 bases, and 13 bases separated the two germline ends. The CDR3 length is 14 residues. Germline V gene data show CDR1 as SGHRS and CDR2 as YFSETQ. Written as DNA, the CDR3 is TGCGCCAGCAGCTTGGTGTGGGGAGATGGTGAAGCTTTCTTT. It is translated as CASSLVWGDGEAFF. Drawing the rest from reference TRBV5-1 and TRBJ1-1, the complete variable domain is KAGVTQTPRYLIKTRGQQVTLSCSPISGHRSVSWYQQTPGQGLQFLFEYFSETQRNKGNFPGRFSGRQFSNSRSEMNVSTLELGDSALYLCASSLVWGDGEAFFGQGTRLTVV.

The gene calls are TRBV23-1 and TRBJ2-4, with unresolved D. TRBV23-1 is filed as an ORF, its function uncertain. The CDR3 has 18 amino acids. Trimming pared 10 bases from V and 1 base from J, leaving 26 bases between. The CDR3 is CATNLEAIKVVAKNIQYF. The CDR3 bases are TGCGCCACCAATCTTGAAGCCATAAAGGTGGTCGCCAAAAACATTCAGTACTTC.

The V call is TRBV7-3, the J call TRBJ2-2, with 11 nucleotides matching TRBD1. This CDR3 contains 14 residues. Germline lookup yields CDR1 SGHTA and CDR2 FQGTGA. J lost 4 bases, V lost 6 bases, and 1 base had no gene match. As DNA, the CDR3 is TGTGCCAGCAGGGACAGGGGGCCCACCGGGGAGCTGTTTTTT. Translating it yields CASRDRGPTGELFF.

This chain links TRBV6-4 with TRBJ2-3; weak D call: TRBD2 (6 bases). Trimming cost V 4 bases and J 2 bases, with 10 bases left between them. There are 14 residues in the CDR3. CDR1 and CDR2 from the germline V gene are MRHNA and SNTAGT. CDR3 DNA sequence: TGTGCCAGCAGTGGGTGGCGGGACACAGATACGCAGTATTTT. Translating it yields CASSGWRDTDTQYF.

This sequence joins TRBV6-5 and TRBJ1-2; 10 bases agree with TRBD1. Germline V gene data show CDR1 as MNHEY and CDR2 as SVGAGI. V lost 2 bases and J lost 5; bases outside the gene matches: 2. CDR3 size: 14 residues. The CDR3 nucleotides are TGTGCCAGCAGTTACGGACAGGGGGGGTATGGCTACACCTTC. This codes for CASSYGQGGYGYTF.

The chain carries TRBV4-3 and TRBJ2-7; 10 nucleotides align to TRBD2. There are 17 residues in the CDR3. Per germline, CDR1 LGHNA and CDR2 YSLEER. J lost 2 bases, V lost 1 base, and 8 bases had no gene match. The CDR3: CASSQGSGTSVTYEQYF. The CDR3 nucleotides read TGCGCCAGCAGCCAAGGCTCCGGGACTAGCGTAACCTACGAGCAGTACTTC.

The V gene is TRBV5-6, the J gene TRBJ2-7, with 8 bases identical to TRBD1. The trim removed 3 bases at V and 3 bases at J, leaving 8 bases unmatched. Germline-derived CDR1 and CDR2 are SGHDT and YYEEEE. The CDR3 extends over 15 amino acids. CDR3 DNA sequence: TGTGCCAGCAGCTGGATGGGTACAGGGGGCTACGAGCAGTACTTC. Translating it yields CASSWMGTGGYEQYF.

The chain employs TRBV7-6 and TRBJ2-7; TRBD1 matches 9 bases. The trim removed 5 bases at V and 7 bases at J, leaving 9 bases unmatched. Germline assignment: CDR1 SGHVS and CDR2 FNYEAQ. The CDR3 consists of 14 residues. The CDR3 spells CASSRQGVEGEQYF. CDR3 nucleotides: TGTGCCAGCAGCAGACAGGGGGTAGAAGGTGAGCAGTACTTC.

The chain employs TRBV30 and TRBJ2-3; 9 positions match TRBD2. The CDR3 spans 15 residues. The germline CDR1 and CDR2 sequences are GTSNPN and SVGIG (reference sequence). J gave up 6 bases and V 0 bases, and 7 bases lay outside the gene matches. The DNA of the CDR3 is TGTGCCTGGAGTGTATCAGCGGGAGGCCGGGATACGCAGTATTTT. Residues: CAWSVSAGGRDTQYF. Combining the CDR3 with reference TRBV30 and TRBJ2-3 gives the whole variable domain SQTIHQWPATLVQPVGSPLSLECTVEGTSNPNLYWYRQAAGRGLQLLFYSVGIGQISSEVPQNLSASRPQDRQFILSSKKLLLSDSGFYLCAWSVSAGGRDTQYFGPGTRLTVL.

The V call is TRBV4-1, the J call TRBJ2-5; 11 nucleotides align to TRBD2. CDR1 and CDR2 from the germline V gene are MGHRA and YSYEKL. V shed 0 bases and J 5 bases; nucleotides not matched to a gene: 5. CDR3 length: 16 residues. CDR3 sequence (DNA): TGCGCCAGCAGCCAAGATCTAGCGGGAGGAGGGGAGACCCAGTACTTC. Translated, it gives CASSQDLAGGGETQYF.

The chain combines TRBV5-4 with TRBJ2-7; 13 nucleotides align to TRBD2. Germline V gene lookup returns CDR1 SGHNT and CDR2 YYREEE (reference sequence). After removal of 0 bases from V and 2 bases from J, the junction contained 5 bases not matched to a gene. The CDR3 length is 17 residues. The chain's CDR3 is CASSLGLAGGIPYEQYF. As DNA, the CDR3 is TGTGCCAGCAGCTTGGGACTAGCGGGAGGTATACCCTACGAGCAGTACTTC.

This chain connects TRBV7-3 to TRBJ1-6, with D tentatively TRBD1 (6 bases). CDR1 SGHTA and CDR2 FQGTGA come from the germline V gene. CDR3 length equals 15 residues. Trimming removed 2 bases at V and 7 bases at J, with 12 bases between. For the CDR3, the DNA is TGTGCCAGCAGCTTACGAGGGGGACTAAATTCACCCCTCCACTTT. Protein sequence: CASSLRGGLNSPLHF.

This clone was picked up one time. This chain links TRBV19 with TRBJ2-2; no firm D call. The CDR3 contains 16 residues. Germline loops: CDR1 LNHDA, CDR2 SQIVND (reference sequence). V was trimmed by 2 bases and J by 2 bases, leaving 12 bases between them. The CDR3 bases are TGTGCCAGTAGTATATTTGCCTGGGTCAACACCGGGGAGCTGTTTTTT. Its translation is CASSIFAWVNTGELFF.

V and J are TRBV27 and TRBJ2-3; D is ambiguous. The V gene lost 8 bases and the J gene lost 1 base, with 16 bases spanning the gap. The germline V gene has CDR1 MNHEY and CDR2 SMNVEV (reference sequence). The CDR3 is 15 amino acids. CDR3 protein: CASSQDLLGTDTQYF. The CDR3 nucleotides read TGTGCCAGCTCCCAAGACCTACTGGGCACAGATACGCAGTATTTT.

The CDR3 is CASIQGSLNQPQHF. As DNA, the CDR3 is TGTGCCAGCATTCAGGGATCCCTCAATCAGCCCCAGCATTTT. The rearrangement uses TRBV6-1 and TRBJ1-5; D possibly corresponds to TRBD1 (5 bases). The germline V and J ends were trimmed by 7 bases and 3 bases, with 13 bases remaining between them. CDR1 MNHNS and CDR2 SASEGT come from the germline V gene. This CDR3 is built from 14 residues.

V gene TRBV27 combines with J gene TRBJ2-6; 8 bases are a match to TRBD2. The CDR3 totals 16 residues. V trimming: 6 bases; J trimming: 3 bases; junction bases outside the gene matches: 7. Looked up from germline, CDR1 is MNHEY and CDR2 is SMNVEV (reference sequence). The CDR3 DNA reads TGTGCCAGCAGCTCCCGGGGGGGGGTTGGGGCCAACGTCCTGACTTTC. The encoded protein is CASSSRGGVGANVLTF.

The rearrangement links TRBV30 to TRBJ2-4, with D tentatively TRBD1 (5 bases). CDR3 length: 13 residues. Per germline, CDR1 GTSNPN and CDR2 SVGIG (reference sequence). V was trimmed by 4 bases and J by 9 bases, leaving 16 bases between them. The CDR3 protein is CAWNDHKRGIQYF. CDR3 sequence (DNA): TGTGCCTGGAACGACCACAAAAGGGGCATTCAGTACTTC.

This clone came up a few times. The chain links TRBV19 to TRBJ2-7, with TRBD1 matching 7 bases. This CDR3 is 13 amino acids long. Germline V gene sequence: CDR1 LNHDA, CDR2 SQIVND (reference sequence). J lost 1 base, V lost 9 bases, and 6 bases had no gene match. The CDR3 coding sequence is TGTGCCAGCGTGGGACAGAATTCCTACGAGCAGTACTTC. Translation: CASVGQNSYEQYF.